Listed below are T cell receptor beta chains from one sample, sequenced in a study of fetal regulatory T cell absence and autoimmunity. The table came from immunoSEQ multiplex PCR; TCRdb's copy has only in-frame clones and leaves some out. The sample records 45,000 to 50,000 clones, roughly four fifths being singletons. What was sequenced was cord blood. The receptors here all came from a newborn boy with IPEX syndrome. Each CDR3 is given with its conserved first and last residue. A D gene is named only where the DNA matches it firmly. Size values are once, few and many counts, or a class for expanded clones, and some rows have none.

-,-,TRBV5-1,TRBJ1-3,TGCGCCAGCAGCGCTCGACAGGTGGGCTCTGGAAACACCATATATTTT,CASSARQVGSGNTIYF
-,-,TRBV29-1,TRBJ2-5,TGCAGCGTTGAAGCGGTAAGAAGCGAGACCCAGTACTTC,CSVEAVRSETQYF
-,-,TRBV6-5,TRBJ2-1,TGTGCCAGCAGTTACCTAATAAACTCATACAATGAGCAGTTCTTC,CASSYLINSYNEQFF
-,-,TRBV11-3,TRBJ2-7,TGTGCCAGCAGCTTGGAGCTCAGGGCGGCCTACGAGCAGTACTTC,CASSLELRAAYEQYF
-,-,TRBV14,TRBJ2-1,TGTGCCAGCAGCCAAGAAACTGTTATTAGCTCCTACAATGAGCAGTTCTTC,CASSQETVISSYNEQFF
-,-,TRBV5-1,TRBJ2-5,TGCGCCAGCAGCTTTGAGGGGCGGGAGACCCAGTACTTC,CASSFEGRETQYF
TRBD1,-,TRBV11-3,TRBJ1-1,TGTGCCAGCAGCTTGACAGGGGCGAACACTGAAGCTTTCTTT,CASSLTGANTEAFF
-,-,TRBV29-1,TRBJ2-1,TGCAGCCCTGGACTTGACAATGAGCAGTTCTTC,CSPGLDNEQFF
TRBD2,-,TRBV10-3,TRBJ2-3,TGTGCCATCAGTGAGTCGCGGACTAGCGGGGGGACTACTAGCACAGATACGCAGTATTTT,CAISESRTSGGTTSTDTQYF
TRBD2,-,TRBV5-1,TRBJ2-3,TGCGCCAGCAGCGAGGGACTAGCGGGAGATTCCGCAGATACGCAGTATTTT,CASSEGLAGDSADTQYF
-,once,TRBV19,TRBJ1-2,TGTGCCAGTAGTATTCACTATGGCTACACCTTC,CASSIHYGYTF
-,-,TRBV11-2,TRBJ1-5,TGTGCCAGCAGCTCTGGGGGATATAGCAATCAGCCCCAGCATTTT,CASSSGGYSNQPQHF
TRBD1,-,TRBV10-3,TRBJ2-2,TGTGCCATCAGTGCGGCTGGGGGACAGGACACCGGGGAGCTGTTTTTT,CAISAAGGQDTGELFF
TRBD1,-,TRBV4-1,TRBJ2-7,TGCGCCAGCAGCCACCATGACACCGGGACAGCCTACGAGCAGTACTTC,CASSHHDTGTAYEQYF
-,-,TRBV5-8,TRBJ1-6,TGTGCCAGCAGCTGGGGAAGGGATTCACCCCTCCACTTT,CASSWGRDSPLHF
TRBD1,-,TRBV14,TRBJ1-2,TGTGCCAGCAGCCAAGATCGAAGAGGGGACAGGGGCCACTATGGCTACACCTTC,CASSQDRRGDRGHYGYTF
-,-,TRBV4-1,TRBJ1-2,TGCGCCAGCAGCCAAATCCAGGGTCATGGCTACACCTTC,CASSQIQGHGYTF
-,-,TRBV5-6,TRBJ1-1,TGTGCCAGCAGCTTCCCCCTGGAAACGGTGACTTTCTTT,CASSFPLETVTFF
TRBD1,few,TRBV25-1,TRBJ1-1,TGTGCCAGCAGACAGGGGATGCATGAAGCTTTCTTT,CASRQGMHEAFF
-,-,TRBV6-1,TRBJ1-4,TGTGCCAGCAGTGCGCACGTCACAACTAATGAAAAACTGTTTTTT,CASSAHVTTNEKLFF
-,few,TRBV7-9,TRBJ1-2,TGTGCCAGCAGCTTTTCAGGGAACGGCTACACCTTC,CASSFSGNGYTF
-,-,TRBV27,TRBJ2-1,TGTGCCAGCAGTGGGGATTCACCTGAGCAGTTCTTC,CASSGDSPEQFF
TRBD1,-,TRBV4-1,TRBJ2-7,TGCGCCAGCAGCCAAGTTGACAGGGCCTACGAGCAGTACTTC,CASSQVDRAYEQYF
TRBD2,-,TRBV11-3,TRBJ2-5,TGTGCCAGCAGCGCGGGACTAGCGGGGGGTCTGGAGACCCAGTACTTC,CASSAGLAGGLETQYF
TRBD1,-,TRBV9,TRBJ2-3,TGTGCCAGCAGCGTAGCCGGGACAGGGGGGACAGATACGCAGTATTTT,CASSVAGTGGTDTQYF
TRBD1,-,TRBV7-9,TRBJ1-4,TGTGCCACCCAGACGGGGGGGACAGTGAATGAAAAACTGTTTTTT,CATQTGGTVNEKLFF
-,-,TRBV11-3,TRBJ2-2,TGTGCCAGCAGCTTAAGGGCAGGGAACACCGGGGAGCTGTTTTTT,CASSLRAGNTGELFF
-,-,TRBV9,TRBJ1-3,TGTGCCAGCAGCGCCGGCCGGTTCTCTGGAAACACCATATATTTT,CASSAGRFSGNTIYF
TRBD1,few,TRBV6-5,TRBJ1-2,TGTGCCAGCAGTTACACAGGGGGCTATGGCTACACCTTC,CASSYTGGYGYTF
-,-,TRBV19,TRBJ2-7,TGTGCCAGTAGGGTTAGCGGTGTTTCCTACGAGCAGTACTTC,CASRVSGVSYEQYF
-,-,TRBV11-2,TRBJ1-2,TGTGCCAGCACCTCGACCAAGGGGTATGGCTACACCTTC,CASTSTKGYGYTF
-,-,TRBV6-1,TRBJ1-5,TGTGCCAGCAGTGAAGCGGGGGGGGCGGCTCAGCCCCAGCATTTT,CASSEAGGAAQPQHF
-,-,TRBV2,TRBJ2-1,TGTGCCAGCAGTCGGAGCGGGCGGACGGCCAATGAGCAGTTCTTC,CASSRSGRTANEQFF
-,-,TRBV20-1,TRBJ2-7,TGCAGCTTTCAGATCTCCCACGAGCAGTACTTC,CSFQISHEQYF
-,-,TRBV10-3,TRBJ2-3,TGTGCCGCCGCCGGGTCCCCGGGGAGAGATACGCAGTATTTT,CAAAGSPGRDTQYF
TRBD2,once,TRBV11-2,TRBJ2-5,TGTGCCAGCAGCTTAGTCGGGTCTAGCGGAGAGACCCAGTACTTC,CASSLVGSSGETQYF
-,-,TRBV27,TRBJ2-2,TGTGCCAGCAGGACAGGGAACACCGGGGAGCTGTTTTTT,CASRTGNTGELFF
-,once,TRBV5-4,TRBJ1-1,TGTGCCAGCAGCCTTAGGGGTAGGAACACTGAAGCTTTCTTT,CASSLRGRNTEAFF
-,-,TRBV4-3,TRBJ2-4,TGCGCCAGCAGCCAAGAGCCAGGGAACATTCAGTACTTC,CASSQEPGNIQYF
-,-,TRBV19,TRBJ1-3,TGTGCCAGTAGTATCCAAAACTCTGGAAACACCATATATTTT,CASSIQNSGNTIYF
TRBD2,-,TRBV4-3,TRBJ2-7,TGCGCCAGCAGCCGCGGGGCTAGCGGGGACTACGAGCAGTACTTC,CASSRGASGDYEQYF
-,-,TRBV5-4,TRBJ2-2,TGTGCCAGCAGCTTCTACGGGGAGCTGTTTTTT,CASSFYGELFF
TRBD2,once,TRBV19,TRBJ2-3,TGTGCCAGTAGTAAGGCGGCGGGAGGCTCTAAAGATACGCAGTATTTT,CASSKAAGGSKDTQYF